A selection of T cell receptor beta chains follows, all from one sample in a study of shared clonotypes between healthy human individuals. The table came from immunoSEQ multiplex PCR; TCRdb's copy has only in-frame clones and leaves some out. The sample contains over 2 million clones, 80% to 95% of which appear only once. Sequenced material: naive CD4+ T cells from PBMCs. Receptor source: a young man in good health. Some clones in this sample may be carry-over from other donors' samples. Each CDR3 is given with its conserved first and last residue. Each record gives: V gene, clone size, J gene, D gene, CDR3 DNA, CDR3 protein. D genes are given only for firm matches. Rows give clone size only sometimes, using once, few, many, or a class for an expanded clone.

>TRBV27|NA|TRBJ1-5|NA
TGTGCCAGCAGTTTATATCCCCGCGGGGGGGCCCAGCATTTT
CASSLYPRGGAQHF
>TRBV19|NA|TRBJ2-1|NA
TGTGCCAGTAGTATGCCCGGGGAGCGTGAGCAGTTCTTC
CASSMPGEREQFF
>TRBV9|NA|TRBJ2-5|NA
TGTGCCAGCAGCGTAGCCCCACAAGAGACCCAGTACTTC
CASSVAPQETQYF
>TRBV7-2|NA|TRBJ2-7|NA
TGTGCCAGCAGCTTAGTTGGGGGGTCTTTTGAGGTCTACGAGCAGTACTTC
CASSLVGGSFEVYEQYF
>TRBV5-4|NA|TRBJ1-2|NA
TGTGCCAGTCTGGGCGGGGCGAACTATGGCTACACCTTC
CASLGGANYGYTF
>TRBV11-2|NA|TRBJ2-7|NA
TGTGCCAGCAGCTTTGGCCCCTACTCCTACGAGCAGTACTTC
CASSFGPYSYEQYF
>TRBV2|NA|TRBJ1-2|TRBD1
TGTGCCAGCAGGGTCGGGACAGGGGGCATCGGCTACACCTTC
CASRVGTGGIGYTF
>TRBV18|NA|TRBJ2-2|TRBD1
TGTGCCAGCTCACCAAACGCCGGGACAGACGTGCTGTTTTTT
CASSPNAGTDVLFF
>TRBV7-9|NA|TRBJ2-1|NA
TGTGCCAGCAGCTTCCGACGGACGCACAATGAGCAGTTCTTC
CASSFRRTHNEQFF
>TRBV19|few|TRBJ2-2|NA
TGTGCCAGTAGTATAGACCGAGGGACGATGAACACCGGGGAGCTGTTTTTT
CASSIDRGTMNTGELFF
>TRBV6-5|NA|TRBJ2-7|TRBD2
TGTGCCAGCAGTTACGGGGTTAGCGGGATTTACGAGCAGTACTTC
CASSYGVSGIYEQYF
>TRBV6-5|NA|TRBJ2-1|NA
TGTGCCAGTAAAGCACTAGGATACAATGAGCAGTTCTTC
CASKALGYNEQFF
>TRBV2|few|TRBJ1-5|NA
TGTGCCAGCAGTGACAGGGGTGGTCAGCCCCAGCATTTT
CASSDRGGQPQHF
>TRBV27|NA|TRBJ1-1|TRBD1
TGTGCCAGCAGTCTCGACAGGGGAGGTGAAGCTTTCTTT
CASSLDRGGEAFF
>TRBV5-4|NA|TRBJ2-7|TRBD1
TGTGCCAGCAGCTCCGGGACAGGGTTCCACGAGCAGTACTTC
CASSSGTGFHEQYF
>TRBV9|NA|TRBJ2-7|TRBD1
TGTGCCAGCAGCGCCTCACGGGACAGATCCTACGAGCAGTACTTC
CASSASRDRSYEQYF
>TRBV5-1|NA|TRBJ1-4|TRBD1
TGCGCCAGCAGCGAGGGGGCGCGTAGTGAAAAACTGTTTTTT
CASSEGARSEKLFF
>TRBV27|NA|TRBJ1-6|TRBD1
TGTGCCAGCAGTTTAGGCTGGGACAGGGGTAATTCACCCCTCCACTTT
CASSLGWDRGNSPLHF